This T cell receptor beta chain is drawn from a study of blood T cell repertoires in COVID-19. The sample holds one count of this clone. The sample holds other DNA sequences that translate to the same CDR3. This CDR3 has 12 amino acids. Trimming removed 1 base at V and 6 bases at J, with 4 bases between. Germline V gene sequence: CDR1 MDHEN, CDR2 SYDVKM. Profiled with immunoSEQ multiplex PCR; TCRdb holds only in-frame clones, not every one. The data show over 250,000 clones, just over 90% seen once. Sample: peripheral blood. The sequence came from a woman aged 25 to 45 with COVID-19, enrolled during active disease. V and J are TRBV28 and TRBJ2-1; D is ambiguous. CDR3 region: CASSLSRNEQFF. CDR3 coding DNA: TGTGCCAGCAGTTTATCCCGCAATGAGCAGTTCTTC. Looking up the rest from reference TRBV28 and TRBJ2-1 gives the full variable domain: DVKVTQSSRYLVKRTGEKVFLECVQDMDHENMFWYRQDPGLGLRLIYFSYDVKMKEKGDIPEGYSVSREKKERFSLILESASTNQTSMYLCASSLSRNEQFFGPGTRLTVL.